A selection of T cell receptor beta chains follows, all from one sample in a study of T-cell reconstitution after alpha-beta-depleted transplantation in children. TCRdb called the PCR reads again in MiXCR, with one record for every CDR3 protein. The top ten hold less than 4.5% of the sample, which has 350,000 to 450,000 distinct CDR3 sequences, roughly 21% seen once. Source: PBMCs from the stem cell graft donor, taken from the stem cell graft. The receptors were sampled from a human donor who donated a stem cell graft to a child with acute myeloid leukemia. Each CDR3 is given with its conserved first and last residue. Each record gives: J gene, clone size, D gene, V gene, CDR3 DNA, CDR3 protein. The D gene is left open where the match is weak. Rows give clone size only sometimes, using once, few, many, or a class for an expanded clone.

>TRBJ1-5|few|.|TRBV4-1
TGCGCCAGCAGCCAAGATAGTGGGAGGCCCCAGCATTTT
CASSQDSGRPQHF
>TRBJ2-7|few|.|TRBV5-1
TGCGCCAGCAGCTGGTTGGGGTACCACGAGCAGTACTTC
CASSWLGYHEQYF
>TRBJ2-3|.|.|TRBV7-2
TGTGCCAGCAGCTTAGCGGGAGATAGCACAGATACGCAGTATTTT
CASSLAGDSTDTQYF
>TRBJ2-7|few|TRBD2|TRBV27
TGTGCCAGCAGTATAAGACTAGCGGGAGTTTACGAGCAGTACTTC
CASSIRLAGVYEQYF
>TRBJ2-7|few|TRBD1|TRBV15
TGTGCCACCAGCAGAGATCGGCACAGGGGGCGACAAGCTCCCTACGAGCAGTACTTC
CATSRDRHRGRQAPYEQYF
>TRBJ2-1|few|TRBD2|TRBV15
TGTGCCACCAGCAGCTTCACTAGCGGCAATGAGCAGTTCTTC
CATSSFTSGNEQFF
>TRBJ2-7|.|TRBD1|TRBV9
TGTGCCAGCAGCCCGCGGGGACAGGGTTACGAGCAGTACTTC
CASSPRGQGYEQYF
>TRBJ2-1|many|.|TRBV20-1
TGCAGTGCTAGAGATTGGAGAGCGGACAATGAGCAGTTCTTC
CSARDWRADNEQFF
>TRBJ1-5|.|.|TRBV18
TGTGCCAGCTCACCAAATGCAGGGGGCAATCAGCCCCAGCATTTT
CASSPNAGGNQPQHF
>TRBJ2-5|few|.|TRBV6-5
TGTGCCAGCAGTTACCGCCCCGCAGGGGAGACCCAGTACTTC
CASSYRPAGETQYF
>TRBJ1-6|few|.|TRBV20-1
TGCAGTGTTCCAACCGCCTTAAATTCACCCCTCCACTTT
CSVPTALNSPLHF
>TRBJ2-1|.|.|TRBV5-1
TGCGCCAGCAGCTTTAGCGGACCATACAATGAGCAGTTCTTC
CASSFSGPYNEQFF
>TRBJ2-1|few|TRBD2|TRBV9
TGTGCCAGCAGCGGTGGGAGGGCTAGCGGAGACAATGAGCAGTTCTTC
CASSGGRASGDNEQFF
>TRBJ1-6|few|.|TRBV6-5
TGTGCCAGCAGTTATGGTAGAGAGACTCTTCCTAATTCACCCCTCCACTTT
CASSYGRETLPNSPLHF
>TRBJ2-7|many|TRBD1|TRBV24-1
TGTGCCACCAGTGATTCCGGGACAGTCTACGAGCAGTACTTC
CATSDSGTVYEQYF
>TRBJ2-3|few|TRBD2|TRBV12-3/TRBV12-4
TGTGCCAGCAGTTTTAGCGGGACAACAGATACGCAGTATTTT
CASSFSGTTDTQYF
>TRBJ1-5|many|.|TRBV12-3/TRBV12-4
TGTGCCAGCAGTTTAGGACGACTCTATCAGCCCCAGCATTTT
CASSLGRLYQPQHF
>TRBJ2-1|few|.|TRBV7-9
TGTGCCAGCAGCTTAGATCGGCAGTTCTTC
CASSLDRQFF
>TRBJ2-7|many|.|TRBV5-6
TGTGCCAGCAGCCCGGACACCTCCTACGAGCAGTACTTC
CASSPDTSYEQYF
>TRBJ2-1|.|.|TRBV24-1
TGTGCCACCAGTGGGGGGAGTCGAGAACTCTCCTACAATGAGCAGTTCTTC
CATSGGSRELSYNEQFF
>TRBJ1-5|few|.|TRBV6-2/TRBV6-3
TGTGCCAGCAGATCCCATGGAGGGAACAGCCGGAGCAATCAGCCCCAGCATTTT
CASRSHGGNSRSNQPQHF
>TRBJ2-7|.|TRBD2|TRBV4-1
TGCGCCAGCAGCCAGGGACTAGCGGGAAGCTCCTACGAGCAGTACTTC
CASSQGLAGSSYEQYF
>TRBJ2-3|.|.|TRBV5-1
TGCGCCAGCAGCTTGCGTAGCGGAGGCACAGATACGCAGTATTTT
CASSLRSGGTDTQYF
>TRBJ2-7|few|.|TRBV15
TGTGCCACCAGGACCAGGGCCGGGAGCTACGAGCAGTACTTC
CATRTRAGSYEQYF